The 30 T cell receptor beta chains in this list originate from one sample, sequenced in a study of blood T cells in healthy people across ages. Together with a sample-barcoded 5' primer, a J-beta primer mix was included in a second PCR lasting roughly 6 to 12 cycles. TCRdb analysed the 5' RACE reads with MiXCR anew, one entry per CDR3 protein. The top ten clones hold 22% of a sample with some 700,000 distinct CDR3 sequences, approximately 21% of them seen once. The material sequenced was blood. Receptors originate from a man between 70 and 80 years old in good health.

This clonotype was seen only a few times. The chain couples TRBV6-5 to TRBJ1-4; no definite D call. Trimming shortened V by 6 bases and J by 5 bases, and 10 bases separated the two germline ends. The CDR3 is 13 residues long. Germline CDR1 reads MNHEY; CDR2 reads SVGAGI. DNA of the CDR3: TGTGCCAGCAGGACCGGATCCAATGAAAAACTGTTTTTT. Translation gives CASRTGSNEKLFF.

This clonotype was counted a few times. V usage is TRBV5-1 and J usage is TRBJ1-1, with no clear D. Germline CDR1 SGHRS, CDR2 YFSETQ. Trimming took 2 bases from V and 3 from J, leaving 11 bases between them. This CDR3 has 14 amino acids. The CDR3: CASSFSEAYTEAFF. The CDR3 DNA sequence: TGCGCCAGCAGCTTCTCTGAAGCTTACACTGAAGCTTTCTTT. Full variable domain (outside the CDR3, taken from reference TRBV5-1 and TRBJ1-1): KAGVTQTPRYLIKTRGQQVTLSCSPISGHRSVSWYQQTPGQGLQFLFEYFSETQRNKGNFPGRFSGRQFSNSRSEMNVSTLELGDSALYLCASSFSEAYTEAFFGQGTRLTVV.

This clonotype has just a few counts. The chain uses TRBV3-1 and TRBJ2-1; D not resolved. The CDR3 runs to 16 residues. CDR1 and CDR2 (germline): LGHDT, YNNKEL (reference sequence). V dropped 1 base and J dropped 6 bases, with 16 bases sitting between them. The CDR3 bases are TGTGCCAGCAGCCAAGTGACTGGCCCTTGGGGCAATGAGCAGTTCTTC. Protein sequence: CASSQVTGPWGNEQFF.

This sequence joins TRBV2 and TRBJ2-4; D is undetermined. Germline CDR1 reads SNHLY; CDR2 reads FYNNEI. The CDR3 is made up of 15 amino acids. The V gene lost 4 bases and the J gene lost 0 bases, with 10 bases spanning the gap. The CDR3 is CASSGLREAKNIQYF. DNA for the CDR3: TGTGCCAGCAGTGGGCTAAGGGAAGCCAAAAACATTCAGTACTTC.

This clonotype was observed a few times. The J gene is TRBJ2-5, the V gene TRBV7-9; D is possibly TRBD1 (6 bases). V lost 6 bases and J lost 2, with 16 bases in between. This CDR3 has 15 amino acids. The V gene's germline CDR1 is SEHNR and CDR2 FQNEAQ (reference sequence). CDR3 region: CASRRRQDLQETQYF. In DNA form, the CDR3 reads TGTGCCAGCAGACGACGACAGGATCTACAAGAGACCCAGTACTTC. The full variable domain, rest sourced from reference TRBV7-9 and TRBJ2-5, is DTGVSQNPRHKITKRGQNVTFRCDPISEHNRLYWYRQTLGQGPEFLTYFQNEAQLEKSRLLSDRFSAERPKGSFSTLEIQRTEQGDSAMYLCASRRRQDLQETQYFGPGTRLLVL.

The genes are TRBV12-5 and TRBJ2-1; D perhaps matches TRBD2 (6 bases). V lost 0 bases and J 0 bases, leaving 12 bases between the germline ends. The CDR3 sequence is 17 residues long. CDR1 and CDR2 (germline): LGHNT, FRNRAP. CDR3 amino acids: CASGLVYQGGSYNEQFF. The CDR3, as DNA: TGTGCTAGTGGTTTGGTATACCAGGGAGGCTCCTACAATGAGCAGTTCTTC.

This clonotype was counted once. This rearrangement joins TRBV2 to TRBJ1-2; TRBD1 matches at 7 bases. V was clipped by 6 bases and J by 4 bases; unmatched bases: 8. This CDR3 has 14 amino acids. Germline assignment: CDR1 SNHLY and CDR2 FYNNEI. The CDR3 reads CASRGGTERYGYTF. Written as DNA, the CDR3 is TGTGCCAGCAGAGGGGGGACAGAGCGCTATGGCTACACCTTC.

This clonotype was observed a few times. The chain combines TRBV11-2 with TRBJ2-5; maybe TRBD2 (6 bases). Germline V CDR1 and CDR2: SGHAT, FQNNGV. This CDR3 contains 17 residues. The V and J ends lost 2 bases and 7 bases respectively, with 23 bases between them. CDR3 region: CASSLQAGARRRVTQYF. The CDR3 DNA sequence: TGTGCCAGCAGCTTACAGGCTGGTGCTCGACGGAGGGTGACCCAGTACTTC. Complete variable domain (other parts from reference TRBV11-2 and TRBJ2-5): EAGVAQSPRYKIIEKRQSVAFWCNPISGHATLYWYQQILGQGPKLLIQFQNNGVVDDSQLPKDRFSAERLKGVDSTLKIQPAKLEDSAVYLCASSLQAGARRRVTQYFGPGTRLLVL.

The V gene is TRBV4-2, the J gene TRBJ1-4, with 7 bases identical to TRBD1. V was clipped by 0 bases and J by 5 bases; unmatched bases: 9. Germline lookup yields CDR1 LGHNA and CDR2 YNFKEQ. This CDR3 has 17 residues. The CDR3 loop reads CASSQDLPVRGNEKLFF. The DNA for the CDR3 is TGTGCCAGCAGCCAAGATCTCCCCGTCAGGGGGAATGAAAAACTGTTTTTT.

The chain couples TRBV10-3 to TRBJ2-1; 7 nucleotides match TRBD2. This CDR3 region has 16 residues. Germline V lookup: CDR1 ENHRY, CDR2 SYGVKD. V gave up 5 bases and J gave up 3 bases; unmatched junction bases: 10. CDR3 in amino acids: CAISRTAGDYYNEQFF. In nucleotides, the CDR3 is TGTGCCATCAGTCGGACTGCGGGGGACTACTACAATGAGCAGTTCTTC.

V is TRBV29-1 and J is TRBJ1-1; the D is unclear. Germline V gives CDR1 SQVTM, CDR2 ANQGSEA. The germline V and J ends were trimmed by 6 bases and 0 bases, with 11 bases remaining between them. The CDR3 consists of 13 residues. This CDR3 is CSVAKTMNTEAFF. The DNA for the CDR3 is TGCAGCGTGGCCAAGACCATGAACACTGAAGCTTTCTTT. Full variable domain (rest looked up from reference TRBV29-1 and TRBJ1-1): SAVISQKPSRDICQRGTSLTIQCQVDSQVTMMFWYRQQPGQSLTLIATANQGSEATYESGFVIDKFPISRPNLTFSTLTVSNMSPEDSSIYLCSVAKTMNTEAFFGQGTRLTVV.

The genes are TRBV4-1 and TRBJ1-2; tentatively, D is TRBD1 (6 bases). V was trimmed by 1 base and J by 5 bases, leaving 8 bases between them. Germline CDR1 is MGHRA and CDR2 is YSYEKL. The CDR3 has 13 amino acids. The CDR3 is CASSQATGYGYTF. CDR3 coding DNA: TGCGCCAGCAGCCAAGCGACAGGTTATGGCTACACCTTC.

This clonotype was seen a few times. This chain links TRBV6-5 with TRBJ2-7, with 10 bases matching TRBD2. The CDR3 has 13 amino acids. Losses at the gene ends were 8 bases for V and 2 bases for J; bases not matched to a gene: 3. CDR1 and CDR2 (germline): MNHEY, SVGAGI. This CDR3 is CASPSGSPYEQYV. CDR3 coding DNA: TGTGCCAGCCCTAGCGGGAGCCCCTACGAGCAGTACGTC.

The rearrangement links TRBV7-2 to TRBJ2-7, with D perhaps matching TRBD1 (6 bases). Between the trimmed V and J ends, which lost 5 bases and 3 bases, there was a span of 14 bases. CDR1 and CDR2 (germline): SGHTA, FQGNSA. There are 14 residues in the CDR3. The CDR3 loop is CASSISRDIYEQYF. CDR3 coding DNA: TGTGCCAGCAGCATTAGTCGGGACATCTACGAGCAGTACTTC.

The table lists this clonotype with many counts. One junction end does not reproduce the germline sequence, and a read error may be involved. Written as DNA, the CDR3 is TGTGCCAGCAGCTTAGGCAATGAGCAGTTCTTC. Translating gives CASSLGNEQFF. The chain carries TRBV5-1 and TRBJ2-1, with D unresolved. The CDR3 totals 11 residues. Germline CDR1 reads SGHRS; CDR2 reads YFSETQ.

This clonotype was picked up many times. The chain employs TRBV19 and TRBJ2-5, with 7 bases lining up with TRBD1. The V gene end was trimmed by 3 bases and the J gene end by 1 base; junction bases not matched to a gene: 2. Germline CDR1 and CDR2: LNHDA and SQIVND (reference sequence). This CDR3 comprises 14 residues. CDR3 DNA: TGTGCCAGTAGTATTAGACAGGGCCAAGAGACCCAGTACTTC. This translates into CASSIRQGQETQYF.

This clonotype was seen only a few times. This chain connects TRBV6-6 to TRBJ2-5, with D uncertain. The DNA end is a closer match to TRBJ2-1, so the J assignment may be wrong. Germline-derived CDR1 and CDR2 are MNHNY and SVGAGI (reference sequence). The length of the CDR3 is 14 residues. Here the CDR3 reads CASSYSGRHNEQFF. The CDR3 coding sequence is TGTGCCAGCAGTTATTCGGGCCGGCACAATGAGCAGTTCTTC.

V is TRBV20-1 and J is TRBJ1-1, with D maybe TRBD1 (5 bases). The CDR3 is made up of 14 amino acids. Germline loops: CDR1 DFQATT, CDR2 SNEGSKA (reference sequence). The V and J ends lost 5 bases and 8 bases respectively, with 21 bases between them. CDR3 amino acids: CSAARGAGLAEAFF. In DNA, the CDR3 is TGCAGTGCTGCCCGCGGGGCAGGGCTAGCCGAAGCTTTCTTT.

The chain recombines TRBV5-1 with TRBJ2-7; perhaps D is TRBD1 or TRBD2 (5 bases each). The CDR3 has 14 amino acids. Looked up from germline, CDR1 is SGHRS and CDR2 is YFSETQ. Trimming left V 3 bases short and J 5 bases short, with 15 bases between. The CDR3 region is CASSSNPGPNEQYF. The CDR3 nucleotides are TGCGCCAGCAGCTCAAATCCGGGACCCAACGAGCAGTACTTC.

The gene calls are TRBV5-1 and TRBJ2-2; D may correspond to TRBD1 or TRBD2 (7 bases each). The CDR3 sequence is 17 residues long. CDR1 is SGHRS, CDR2 YFSETQ, per germline. Trimming took 9 bases from V and 5 from J, leaving 26 bases between them. CDR3 in amino acids: CATNTGTVTSHTGELFF. The CDR3, as DNA: TGCGCCACCAATACGGGGACAGTGACTAGCCATACCGGGGAGCTGTTTTTT.

This clonotype was seen only a few times. J is TRBJ2-2 and V is TRBV28, with no clear D. Trimming stripped 5 bases from V and 2 bases from J, with 15 bases between. This CDR3 region has 16 residues. Germline values: CDR1 MDHEN, CDR2 SYDVKM. The CDR3 loop is CASSQQFAHNTGELFF. The CDR3 DNA reads as TGTGCCAGCAGTCAGCAGTTTGCGCATAACACCGGGGAGCTGTTTTTT.

This chain connects TRBV6-5 to TRBJ1-1; D gene uncertain. The CDR3 runs 12 residues. Trimming removed 5 bases at V and 3 bases at J, with 7 bases between. Germline loops: CDR1 MNHEY, CDR2 SVGAGI. The CDR3 DNA reads TGTGCCAGCAGTAGGTACGACACTGAAGCTTTCTTT. Protein product: CASSRYDTEAFF.

This clonotype was found a few times. The chain joins TRBV5-5 to TRBJ1-2, with 8 bases fitting TRBD1. Trimming took 5 bases from V and 6 from J; bases not matched to a gene: 6. This CDR3 spans 13 amino acids. Germline lookup yields CDR1 SGHKS and CDR2 YYEKEE (reference sequence). The CDR3 coding sequence is TGTGCCAGCAGACCCACAGGGGGAGATGGCTACACCTTC. Encoded protein: CASRPTGGDGYTF. The full variable domain, with the rest looked up from reference TRBV5-5 and TRBJ1-2, is DAGVTQSPTHLIKTRGQQVTLRCSPISGHKSVSWYQQVLGQGPQFIFQYYEKEERGRGNFPDRFSARQFPNYSSELNVNALLLGDSALYLCASRPTGGDGYTFGSGTRLTVV.

V gene TRBV5-6 combines with J gene TRBJ1-3, with D perhaps TRBD1 (5 bases). The CDR3 totals 15 residues. V was cut by 2 bases and J by 2 bases, with 11 bases left in between. Germline assignment: CDR1 SGHDT and CDR2 YYEEEE. CDR3 DNA sequence: TGTGCCAGCAGCTTCTTGGGGGGAACTGGAAACACCATATATTTT. Translated: CASSFLGGTGNTIYF.

The chain is built from TRBV20-1 and TRBJ1-1; no clear D gene. The CDR3 spans 13 residues. Germline CDR1 is DFQATT and CDR2 is SNEGSKA (reference sequence). V gave up 0 bases and J gave up 10 bases, with 15 bases separating them. The CDR3 bases are TGCAGTGCTAGAGATGAAGGGTTTCTGGCAGCTTTCTTT. Its protein is CSARDEGFLAAFF.

Details on this clonotype: This may come from a read error, since a much larger clone is one base off. The V gene is TRBV12-3 or TRBV12-4, the J gene TRBJ2-4, with a tentative D call TRBD2 (6 bases). Deletions cut 0 bases from V and 4 bases from J, with 7 bases between. This CDR3 region has 14 residues. CDR3 DNA sequence: TGTGCCAGCAGTTTAGCGCGGGAAAAAAACATTCAGTACTTC. It encodes CASSLAREKNIQYF.

This chain uses TRBV27 with TRBJ2-3; possibly TRBD1 for D (6 bases). In germline, CDR1 is MNHEY, CDR2 SMNVEV (reference sequence). This CDR3 is 14 amino acids long. Trimming took off 3 bases at V and 2 bases at J, with 9 bases between the two ends. CDR3: CASSFWDNTDTQYF. CDR3 nucleotides: TGTGCCAGCAGTTTTTGGGACAACACAGATACGCAGTATTTT.

This clonotype has a handful of counts. This chain links TRBV20-1 with TRBJ1-2; tentatively, D is TRBD1 (5 bases). The length of the CDR3 is 15 residues. Germline CDR1 DFQATT, CDR2 SNEGSKA (reference sequence). Trimming left V 0 bases short and J 4 bases short, with 15 bases between. Written as DNA, the CDR3 is TGCAGTGCTAGAGATGGCGGGGGGTTGGCCTATGGCTACACCTTC. As protein: CSARDGGGLAYGYTF.

A note on this clonotype: Mismatch with germline at one junction end may stem from a read error. The CDR3 reads CASSATSSNEQYF. As DNA, the CDR3 is TGCGCCAGCAGCGCTACTAGCTCCAACGAGCAGTACTTC. The chain has TRBV5-1 and TRBJ2-7; possibly TRBD2 for D (6 bases). The CDR3 length is 13 residues. Per germline, CDR1 SGHRS and CDR2 YFSETQ. Drawing the rest from reference TRBV5-1 and TRBJ2-7, the complete variable domain is KAGVTQTPRYLIKTRGQQVTLSCSPISGHRSVSWYQQTPGQGLQFLFEYFSETQRNKGNFPGRFSGRQFSNSRSEMNVSTLELGDSALYLCASSATSSNEQYFGPGTRLTVT.

This clonotype was detected a few times. The chain links TRBV7-9 to TRBJ1-2, with a weak D call TRBD1 (5 bases). CDR1 and CDR2 from the germline V gene are SEHNR and FQNEAQ (reference sequence). Between the trimmed V and J ends, which lost 5 bases and 2 bases, there was a span of 12 bases. The CDR3 loop spans 14 amino acids. The CDR3 reads CASSPGRDNYGYTF. The CDR3 bases are TGTGCCAGCAGCCCTGGGAGGGACAACTATGGCTACACCTTC.